One sample yielded the 32 T cell receptor beta chains listed below, sequenced in a study of response to subunit inactivated influenza vaccine. TCRdb reprocessed the RT-PCR reads via MiXCR and lists one record per CDR3 protein. The sample carries approximately 160,000 distinct CDR3 sequences, about 10% recorded once. The source material was CD8+ T cells sorted from PBMCs, sampled around 25 months after vaccination. The source is a man between 50 and 69 years old who received an inactivated influenza vaccine.

V is TRBV25-1 and J is TRBJ2-5, with D possibly being TRBD2 (5 bases). This CDR3 is built from 15 residues. The germline gives CDR1 MGHDK, CDR2 SYGVNS. Trimming cost V 2 bases and J 4 bases, with 14 bases left between them. The CDR3 DNA is TGTGCCAGCAGTGAAACTACGGGGTTACTAGAGACCCAGTACTTC. Encoded protein: CASSETTGLLETQYF.

This rearrangement joins TRBV12-5 to TRBJ2-1; the D gene is possibly TRBD1 (5 bases). The V end was cut by 6 bases, the J end by 9 bases, with 15 bases between. Germline V CDR1 and CDR2: LGHNT, FRNRAP. This CDR3 is built from 13 residues. CDR3 nucleotide sequence: TGTGCTAGTGGGCTTCACTGGGGCGGTGAGCAGTTCTTC. As protein: CASGLHWGGEQFF.

The chain is built from TRBV7-6 and TRBJ2-3, with a tentative D call TRBD1 (6 bases). Germline CDR1 reads SGHVS; CDR2 reads FNYEAQ. This CDR3 contains 14 residues. Trimming pared 5 bases from V and 2 bases from J, leaving 11 bases between. Here the CDR3 DNA reads TGTGCCAGCAGCCTAACAGGGTACACAGATACGCAGTATTTT. Residues: CASSLTGYTDTQYF.

This clonotype has just a few counts. This chain joins TRBV20-1 and TRBJ1-3; maybe TRBD1 (5 bases). The CDR3 runs to 12 residues. Germline V gives CDR1 DFQATT, CDR2 SNEGSKA (reference sequence). With 3 bases removed from V and 9 bases from J, the gap between germline ends came to 12 bases. In DNA, the CDR3 is TGCAGTGCTAGTCAGCCCGGGGGCACCATATATTTT. It encodes CSASQPGGTIYF.

The CDR3 DNA reads TGCAGTGCCCCCGGGAGGGGCAATCAGCCCCAGCATTTT. Translation gives CSAPGRGNQPQHF. V usage is TRBV20-1 and J usage is TRBJ1-5, with D uncertain. This CDR3 comprises 13 residues. Germline assignment: CDR1 DFQATT and CDR2 SNEGSKA (reference sequence). The V end lost 6 bases, the J end lost 2 bases, and 11 bases lay between the germline ends.

This clonotype turned up a few times. The chain employs TRBV4-3 and TRBJ1-2; 8 nucleotides align to TRBD1. The CDR3 covers 14 residues. From germline, CDR1 is LGHNA and CDR2 YSLEER. Unmatched junction bases numbered 4, after V lost 3 bases and J lost 4 bases. CDR3 coding DNA: TGCGCCAGCAGCCAGTTAGACAGGGGCTATGGCTACACCTTC. Residues: CASSQLDRGYGYTF.

This clonotype showed up just a few times. The chain uses TRBV3-1 and TRBJ2-1; 9 bases agree with TRBD2. Germline V gene data show CDR1 as LGHDT and CDR2 as YNNKEL (reference sequence). The CDR3 runs to 16 residues. The V gene end was trimmed by 4 bases and the J gene end by 0 bases; junction bases not matched to a gene: 4. CDR3 region: CASSRPAGGSYNEQFF. The CDR3 nucleotides are TGTGCCAGCAGCCGCCCAGCGGGGGGCTCCTACAATGAGCAGTTCTTC.

J is TRBJ2-1 and V is TRBV15; D is ambiguous. CDR3 length: 13 residues. Trimming shortened V by 5 bases and J by 1 base, and 6 bases separated the two germline ends. Germline CDR1 LNHNV, CDR2 YYDKDF (reference sequence). The chain's CDR3 is CATSVGSYNEQFF. CDR3 coding DNA: TGTGCCACCAGCGTCGGATCCTACAATGAGCAGTTCTTC.

This clonotype came up many times. The CDR3 region has the DNA TGTGCCAGCAGCTTAAGAGGGTTCGGCACAGATACGCAGTATTTT. It is translated as CASSLRGFGTDTQYF. The chain carries TRBV7-2 and TRBJ2-3; D may be TRBD2 (5 bases). Germline CDR1 reads SGHTA; CDR2 reads FQGNSA. V lost 2 bases to trimming and J lost 1 base, with 10 bases between them. CDR3 size: 15 residues. The complete variable domain, with remaining parts taken from reference TRBV7-2 and TRBJ2-3, reads GAGVSQSPSNKVTEKGKDVELRCDPISGHTALYWYRQSLGQGLEFLIYFQGNSAPDKSGLPSDRFSAERTGGSVSTLTIQRTQQEDSAVYLCASSLRGFGTDTQYFGPGTRLTVL.

This clonotype was seen at least ten times. The chain recombines TRBV15 with TRBJ2-4; D ambiguous. CDR3 length: 15 amino acids. Germline-derived CDR1 and CDR2 are LNHNV and YYDKDF (reference sequence). The V and J ends lost 1 base and 1 base respectively, with 8 bases between them. In DNA form, the CDR3 reads TGTGCCACCAGCAGAGTGTGGGGTGCCAAAAACATTCAGTACTTC. It yields the protein CATSRVWGAKNIQYF.

This clonotype came up many times. V is TRBV27 and J is TRBJ2-3, with D tentatively TRBD2 (5 bases). V lost 0 bases to trimming and J lost 4 bases, with 11 bases between them. Germline CDR1 is MNHEY and CDR2 is SMNVEV (reference sequence). The CDR3 consists of 15 residues. CDR3 DNA sequence: TGTGCCAGCAGTTTATCGTGGATCGGGGCAGATACGCAGTATTTT. It is translated as CASSLSWIGADTQYF.

The chain employs TRBV9 and TRBJ1-1; D is undetermined. Trimming took 0 bases from V and 7 from J, leaving 7 bases between them. CDR1 is SGDLS and CDR2 is YYNGEE in the germline V gene. The CDR3 runs 12 residues. The CDR3 DNA reads as TGTGCCAGCAGCGTAGTCTCAGGTGAAGCTTTCTTT. It encodes CASSVVSGEAFF.

The table lists this clonotype with many counts. The chain joins TRBV20-1 to TRBJ2-3, with TRBD2 matching over 8 bases. The CDR3 consists of 16 residues. With 4 bases clipped from V and 0 bases from J, the junction kept 9 bases outside the gene matches. The germline gives CDR1 DFQATT, CDR2 SNEGSKA (reference sequence). CDR3 sequence (DNA): TGCAGTGCTAATCTGGGACTAGACTATAGCACAGATACGCAGTATTTT. This translates into CSANLGLDYSTDTQYF.

This clonotype was seen a handful of times. The rearrangement joins TRBV4-1 to TRBJ1-3; the D gene is possibly TRBD1 (6 bases). Germline CDR1 and CDR2: MGHRA and YSYEKL. The CDR3 extends over 16 amino acids. V was cut by 4 bases and J by 0 bases, with 13 bases left in between. CDR3 DNA: TGCGCCAGCAGCCTTGACGGGACAACCTCTGGAAACACCATATATTTT. It translates to CASSLDGTTSGNTIYF.

This clonotype was observed a few times. The chain is built from TRBV6-5 and TRBJ2-7; possibly TRBD2 for D (6 bases). V was cut by 1 base and J by 0 bases, with 7 bases left in between. Germline values: CDR1 MNHEY, CDR2 SVGAGI. This CDR3 is built from 14 residues. CDR3 loop: CASSYFGSSYEQYF. Written as DNA, the CDR3 is TGTGCCAGCAGTTACTTCGGGAGCTCCTACGAGCAGTACTTC.

The chain is built from TRBV5-1 and TRBJ1-5, with 8 positions matching TRBD1. CDR1 is SGHRS, CDR2 YFSETQ, per germline. Trimming took 2 bases from V and 2 from J; bases not matched to a gene: 12. This CDR3 comprises 18 residues. In DNA, the CDR3 is TGCGCCAGCAGCTTTTACCCTTTGGACAGGGTCGGCAATCAGCCCCAGCATTTT. Translating gives CASSFYPLDRVGNQPQHF.

About this clonotype itself: A much larger clone is a single base away; this may be a read error. This rearrangement joins TRBV6-5 to TRBJ2-1, with D tentatively TRBD2 (6 bases). CDR1 and CDR2 from the germline V gene are MNHEY and SVGAGI. Trimming pared 4 bases from V and 4 bases from J, leaving 11 bases between. The CDR3 length is 14 residues. Here the CDR3 DNA reads TGTGCCAGCAGTTGCTCCGGGAGTTACAATGAGCAGTTCTTC. This encodes CASSCSGSYNEQFF.

There are many counts of this clonotype. CDR3 sequence: CASTPSLSSYNSPLHF. The CDR3 DNA is TGTGCCAGCACCCCGAGTCTCAGCTCCTATAATTCACCCCTCCACTTT. The chain is built from TRBV28 and TRBJ1-6; no clear D. Germline V lookup: CDR1 MDHEN, CDR2 SYDVKM. The CDR3 extends over 16 amino acids. V lost 7 bases, J lost 0 bases, and 13 bases lay in between.

This clonotype was recorded a few times. This chain uses TRBV15 with TRBJ1-5; D call uncertain. V was cut by 2 bases and J by 3 bases, with 2 bases left in between. Germline CDR1 is LNHNV and CDR2 is YYDKDF (reference sequence). CDR3 length: 12 amino acids. CDR3 in amino acids: CATSRPNQPQHF. CDR3 bases: TGTGCCACCAGCAGACCCAATCAGCCCCAGCATTTT.

Comments on this clonotype: Its ends do not fully match the called genes, so a read error is possible. This CDR3 is CASSVGINYGYIF. The CDR3 region has the DNA TGTGCCAGTAGTGTCGGGATTAACTATGGCTACATCTTC. The chain has TRBV19 and TRBJ1-2; no clear D. This CDR3 is built from 13 residues. Germline V gives CDR1 LNHDA, CDR2 SQIVND (reference sequence).

Here the CDR3 reads CASSYSLHREVGLYEQYF. The CDR3 DNA follows: TGTGCCAGCAGTTACTCCCTCCACAGGGAAGTCGGTCTCTACGAGCAGTACTTC. The chain couples TRBV6-5 to TRBJ2-7, with D maybe TRBD1 (6 bases). The CDR3 runs 18 residues. Germline V gene lookup returns CDR1 MNHEY and CDR2 SVGAGI. The V gene lost 0 bases and the J gene lost 3 bases, with 21 bases spanning the gap.

V is TRBV15 and J is TRBJ2-1; D not resolved. This CDR3 is built from 13 residues. CDR1 and CDR2 (germline): LNHNV, YYDKDF (reference sequence). The germline V and J ends were trimmed by 3 bases and 9 bases, with 12 bases remaining between them. The CDR3 DNA reads TGTGCCACCAGCAGCCTTATTACCAGTGAGCAGTTCTTC. Amino acid sequence: CATSSLITSEQFF.

V usage is TRBV5-6 and J usage is TRBJ2-7; unclear D gene. The CDR3 is 16 amino acids. The V end lost 0 bases, the J end lost 2 bases, and 15 bases lay between the germline ends. The germline CDR1 and CDR2 sequences are SGHDT and YYEEEE. The CDR3 DNA follows: TGTGCCAGCAGCTTGGATGTGGGCAGCCGACCCTACGAGCAGTACTTC. Protein sequence: CASSLDVGSRPYEQYF.

This clonotype was seen only once. J is TRBJ2-1 and V is TRBV27, with D possibly TRBD2 on 6 matching bases. The CDR3 extends over 16 amino acids. V shed 5 bases and J shed 0 bases, with 14 bases lying between them. Looked up from germline, CDR1 is MNHEY and CDR2 is SMNVEV (reference sequence). The CDR3 region has the DNA TGTGCCAGCAGTAGAGGACTACCGAGCTCCTACAATGAGCAGTTCTTC. It translates to CASSRGLPSSYNEQFF.

V is TRBV6-2 or TRBV6-3 and J is TRBJ2-1, with D perhaps TRBD2 (6 bases). V was trimmed by 8 bases and J by 9 bases, leaving 17 bases between them. The CDR3 runs to 13 residues. CDR1 is MNHEY and CDR2 is SVGEGT in the germline V gene. The CDR3: CASWRAGFSEQFF. The CDR3 DNA is TGTGCCAGCTGGAGGGCGGGGTTTAGTGAGCAGTTCTTC.

This rearrangement joins TRBV6-5 to TRBJ1-2, with 7 bases lining up with TRBD1. The ends lost 4 bases at V and 2 bases at J; junction bases unmatched: 4. The germline gives CDR1 MNHEY, CDR2 SVGAGI. This CDR3 is 14 amino acids long. In DNA, the CDR3 is TGTGCCAGCAGTTCTGCGACAGGGAACTATGGCTACACCTTC. It yields the protein CASSSATGNYGYTF.

This clonotype turned up a few times. The chain couples TRBV12-3 or TRBV12-4 to TRBJ2-3; 10 bases align to TRBD2. The CDR3 consists of 16 residues. The V and J ends lost 6 bases and 0 bases, in that order; junction bases with no gene match: 6. The CDR3, as DNA: TGTGCCAGCAGGGGCGGACTAGCGGAGAGCACAGATACGCAGTATTTT. Translation gives CASRGGLAESTDTQYF.

This rearrangement joins TRBV12-3 or TRBV12-4 to TRBJ2-5; TRBD2 is a possible D gene (5 bases). The length of the CDR3 is 11 residues. The V end lost 6 bases, the J end lost 5 bases, and 7 bases lay between the germline ends. CDR3 sequence: CASRTGETQYF. DNA for the CDR3: TGTGCCAGCAGGACGGGGGAGACCCAGTACTTC.

This clonotype was counted a few times. The gene calls are TRBV24-1 and TRBJ2-1, with TRBD1 matching over 9 bases. There are 13 residues in the CDR3. Trimming at V came to 5 bases and at J to 12 bases, leaving 7 bases not matched to a gene. Germline values: CDR1 KGHDR, CDR2 SFDVKD. CDR3 sequence: CATSVGTGIGQFF. In nucleotides, the CDR3 is TGTGCCACCAGTGTAGGGACAGGGATCGGGCAGTTCTTC.

This clonotype was counted a few times. The chain employs TRBV28 and TRBJ2-7; a possible D gene is TRBD1 (6 bases). The CDR3 totals 16 residues. Trimming removed 3 bases from V and 4 bases from J, with 19 bases in between. Germline V gene lookup returns CDR1 MDHEN and CDR2 SYDVKM. The CDR3 sequence: CASSFSGVSYIYEQYF. CDR3 in DNA: TGTGCCAGCAGTTTCTCAGGGGTCTCTTACATTTACGAGCAGTACTTC.

A few counts support this clonotype. The chain employs TRBV6-5 and TRBJ2-6; D remains unclear. This CDR3 is 15 amino acids long. Trimming left V 1 base short and J 1 base short, with 5 bases between. CDR1 and CDR2 from the germline V gene are MNHEY and SVGAGI. DNA of the CDR3: TGTGCCAGCAGTTACTATGGTTCTGGGGCCAACGTCCTGACTTTC. This sequence encodes CASSYYGSGANVLTF.

The chain combines TRBV7-2 with TRBJ2-5; the D gene is possibly TRBD2 (6 bases). Trimming removed 5 bases from V and 4 bases from J, with 14 bases in between. The CDR3 sequence is 14 residues long. In germline, CDR1 is SGHTA, CDR2 FQGNSA. DNA for the CDR3: TGTGCCAGCAGCCCCTTTGACGGGGGAGAGACCCAGTACTTC. It is translated as CASSPFDGGETQYF.